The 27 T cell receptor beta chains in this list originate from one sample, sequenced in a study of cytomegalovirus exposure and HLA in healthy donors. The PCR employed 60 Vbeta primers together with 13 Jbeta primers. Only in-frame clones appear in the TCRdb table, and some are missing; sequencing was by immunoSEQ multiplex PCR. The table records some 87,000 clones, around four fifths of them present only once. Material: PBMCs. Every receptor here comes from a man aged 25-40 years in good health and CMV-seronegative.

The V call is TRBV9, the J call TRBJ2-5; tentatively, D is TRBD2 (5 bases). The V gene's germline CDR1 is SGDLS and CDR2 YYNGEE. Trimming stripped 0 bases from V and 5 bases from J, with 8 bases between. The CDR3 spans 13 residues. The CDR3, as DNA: TGTGCCAGCAGCGTAGGCGGGCGGGAGACCCAGTACTTC. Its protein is CASSVGGRETQYF.

The CDR3 coding sequence is TGTGCCAGCAGCAAGGGACAGGGGAACACCGGGGAGCTGTTTTTT. Its translation is CASSKGQGNTGELFF. The rearrangement uses TRBV9 and TRBJ2-2; 9 bases are a match to TRBD1. Unmatched junction bases numbered 2, after V lost 4 bases and J lost 1 base. CDR3 length equals 15 residues. Germline V gene lookup returns CDR1 SGDLS and CDR2 YYNGEE.

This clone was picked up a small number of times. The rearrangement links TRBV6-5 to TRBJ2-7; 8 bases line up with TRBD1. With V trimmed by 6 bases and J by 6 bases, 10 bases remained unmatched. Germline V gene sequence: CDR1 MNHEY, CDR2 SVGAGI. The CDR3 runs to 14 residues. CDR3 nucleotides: TGTGCCAGCAGACCCGGACAGGGAACGGGCGAGCAGTACTTC. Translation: CASRPGQGTGEQYF.

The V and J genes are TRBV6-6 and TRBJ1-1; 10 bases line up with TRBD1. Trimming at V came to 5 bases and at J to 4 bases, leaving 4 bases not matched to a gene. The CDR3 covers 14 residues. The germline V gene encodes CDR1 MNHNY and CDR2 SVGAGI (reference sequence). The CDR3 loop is CASSRDRGVTEAFF. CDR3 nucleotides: TGTGCCAGCAGTCGGGACAGGGGTGTCACTGAAGCTTTCTTT.

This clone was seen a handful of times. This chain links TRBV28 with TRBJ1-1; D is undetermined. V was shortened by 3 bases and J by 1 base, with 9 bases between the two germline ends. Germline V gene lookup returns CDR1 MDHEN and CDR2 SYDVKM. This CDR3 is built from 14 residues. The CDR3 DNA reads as TGTGCCAGCAGTTTGGTACAGAAGAACACTGAAGCTTTCTTT. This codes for CASSLVQKNTEAFF.

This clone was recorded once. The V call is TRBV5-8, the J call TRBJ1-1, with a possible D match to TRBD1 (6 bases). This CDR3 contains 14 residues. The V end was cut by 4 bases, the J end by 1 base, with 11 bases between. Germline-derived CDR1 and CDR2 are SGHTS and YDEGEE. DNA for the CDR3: TGTGCCAGCAGCCGCATAGGGGGGAACACTGAAGCTTTCTTT. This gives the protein CASSRIGGNTEAFF. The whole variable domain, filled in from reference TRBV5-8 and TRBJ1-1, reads EAGVTQSPTHLIKTRGQQATLRCSPISGHTSVYWYQQALGLGLQFLLWYDEGEERNRGNFPPRFSGRQFPNYSSELNVNALELEDSALYLCASSRIGGNTEAFFGQGTRLTVV.

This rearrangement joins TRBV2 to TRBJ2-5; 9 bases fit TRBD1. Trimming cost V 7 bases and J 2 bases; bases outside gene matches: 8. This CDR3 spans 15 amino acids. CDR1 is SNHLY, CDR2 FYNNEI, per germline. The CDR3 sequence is CASKAPTGGQETQYF. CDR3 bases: TGTGCCAGCAAAGCTCCGACAGGGGGACAAGAGACCCAGTACTTC.

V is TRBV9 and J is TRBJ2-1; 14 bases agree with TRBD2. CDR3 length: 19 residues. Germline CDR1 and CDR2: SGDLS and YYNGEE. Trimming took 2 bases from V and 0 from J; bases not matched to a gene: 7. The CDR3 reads CASSVAGLAGASSYNEQFF. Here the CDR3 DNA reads TGTGCCAGCAGCGTCGCGGGACTAGCGGGGGCGAGCTCCTACAATGAGCAGTTCTTC.

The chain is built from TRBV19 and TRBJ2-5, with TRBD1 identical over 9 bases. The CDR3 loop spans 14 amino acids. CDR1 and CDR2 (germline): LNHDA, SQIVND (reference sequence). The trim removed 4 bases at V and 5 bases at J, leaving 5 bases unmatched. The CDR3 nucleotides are TGTGCCAGTAGTAACACAGGGGGCGGTGAGACCCAGTACTTC. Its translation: CASSNTGGGETQYF.

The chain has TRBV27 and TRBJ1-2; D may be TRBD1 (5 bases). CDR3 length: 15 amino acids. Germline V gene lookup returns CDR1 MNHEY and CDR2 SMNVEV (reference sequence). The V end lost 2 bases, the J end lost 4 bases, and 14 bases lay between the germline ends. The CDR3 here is CASSLTPGGSYGYTF. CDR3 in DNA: TGTGCCAGCAGTTTAACTCCCGGGGGGAGCTATGGCTACACCTTC.

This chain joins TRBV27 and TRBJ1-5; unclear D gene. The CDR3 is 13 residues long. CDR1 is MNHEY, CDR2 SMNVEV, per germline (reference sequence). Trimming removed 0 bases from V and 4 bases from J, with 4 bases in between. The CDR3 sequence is CASSLSENQPQHF. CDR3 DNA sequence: TGTGCCAGCAGTTTATCCGAGAATCAGCCCCAGCATTTT.

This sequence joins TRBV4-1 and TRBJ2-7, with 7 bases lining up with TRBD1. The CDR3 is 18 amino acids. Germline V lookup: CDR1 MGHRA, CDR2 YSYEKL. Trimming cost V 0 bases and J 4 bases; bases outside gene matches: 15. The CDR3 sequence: CASSQDVGALDRRYEQYF. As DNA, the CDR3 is TGCGCCAGCAGCCAAGATGTGGGAGCTTTGGACAGGAGGTACGAGCAGTACTTC.

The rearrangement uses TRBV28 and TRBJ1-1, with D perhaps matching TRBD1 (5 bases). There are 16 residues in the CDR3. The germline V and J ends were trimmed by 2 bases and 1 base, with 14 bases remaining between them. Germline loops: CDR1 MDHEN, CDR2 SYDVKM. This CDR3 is CASSLVSRGQNTEAFF. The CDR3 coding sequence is TGTGCCAGCAGTTTAGTGTCCCGTGGACAGAACACTGAAGCTTTCTTT.

The CDR3 nucleotides read TGTGCCAGCACCAAGACAGGGGCGTACAATGAGCAGTTCTTC. Translated, it gives CASTKTGAYNEQFF. The chain joins TRBV6-6 to TRBJ2-1; 8 nucleotides match TRBD1. Germline assignment: CDR1 MNHNY and CDR2 SVGAGI (reference sequence). Unmatched junction bases numbered 6, after V lost 7 bases and J lost 4 bases. The CDR3 sequence is 14 residues long.

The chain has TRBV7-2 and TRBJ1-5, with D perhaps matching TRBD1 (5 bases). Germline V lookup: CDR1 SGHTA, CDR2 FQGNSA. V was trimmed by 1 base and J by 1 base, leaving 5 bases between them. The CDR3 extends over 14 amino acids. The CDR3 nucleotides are TGTGCCAGCAGCTTAGGACAGAGCAATCAGCCCCAGCATTTT. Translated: CASSLGQSNQPQHF.

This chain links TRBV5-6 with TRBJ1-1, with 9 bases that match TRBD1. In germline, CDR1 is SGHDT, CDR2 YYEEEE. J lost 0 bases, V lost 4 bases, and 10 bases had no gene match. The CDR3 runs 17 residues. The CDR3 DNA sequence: TGTGCCAGCAGCCTCTTGGGGACAGGGCTGGTGAACACTGAAGCTTTCTTT. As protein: CASSLLGTGLVNTEAFF.

CDR3 DNA: TGTGCCAGCTCACGCAATGCTGACAATAACTATGGCTACACCTTC. The encoded protein is CASSRNADNNYGYTF. V is TRBV18 and J is TRBJ1-2; D ambiguous. The CDR3 has 15 amino acids. Germline CDR1 reads KGHSH; CDR2 reads LQKENI. Trimming left V 4 bases short and J 1 base short, with 13 bases between.

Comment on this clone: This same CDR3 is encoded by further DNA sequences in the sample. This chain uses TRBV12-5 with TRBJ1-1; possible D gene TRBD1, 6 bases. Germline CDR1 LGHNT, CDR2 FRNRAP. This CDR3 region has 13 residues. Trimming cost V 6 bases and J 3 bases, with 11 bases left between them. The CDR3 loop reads CASGLGGDTEAFF. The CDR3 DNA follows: TGTGCTAGTGGCCTAGGGGGTGACACTGAAGCTTTCTTT.

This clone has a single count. Here the CDR3 DNA reads TGTGCCAGCAGCCCTGGGCCTCGGAGGGGCACCGGGGAGCTGTTTTTT. It yields the protein CASSPGPRRGTGELFF. The V and J genes are TRBV5-6 and TRBJ2-2, with D tentatively TRBD2 (6 bases). There are 16 residues in the CDR3. Trimming shortened V by 4 bases and J by 4 bases, and 17 bases separated the two germline ends. Germline lookup yields CDR1 SGHDT and CDR2 YYEEEE.

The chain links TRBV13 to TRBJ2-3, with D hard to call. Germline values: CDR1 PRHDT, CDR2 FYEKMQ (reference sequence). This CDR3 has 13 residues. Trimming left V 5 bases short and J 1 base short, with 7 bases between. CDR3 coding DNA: TGTGCCAGCAGCATCCCGGGCACAGATACGCAGTATTTT. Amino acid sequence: CASSIPGTDTQYF.

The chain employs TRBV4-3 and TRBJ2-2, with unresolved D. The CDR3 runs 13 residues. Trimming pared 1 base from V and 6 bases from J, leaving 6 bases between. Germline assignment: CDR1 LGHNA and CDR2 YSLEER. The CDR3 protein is CASSQGRAGELFF. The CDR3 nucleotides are TGCGCCAGCAGCCAAGGACGGGCCGGGGAGCTGTTTTTT.

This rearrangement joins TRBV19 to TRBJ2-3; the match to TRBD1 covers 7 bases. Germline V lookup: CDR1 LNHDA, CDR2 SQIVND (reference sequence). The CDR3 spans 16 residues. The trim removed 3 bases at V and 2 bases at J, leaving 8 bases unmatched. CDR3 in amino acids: CASSIPWDSNTDTQYF. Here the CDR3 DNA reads TGTGCCAGTAGTATCCCCTGGGACAGCAACACAGATACGCAGTATTTT.

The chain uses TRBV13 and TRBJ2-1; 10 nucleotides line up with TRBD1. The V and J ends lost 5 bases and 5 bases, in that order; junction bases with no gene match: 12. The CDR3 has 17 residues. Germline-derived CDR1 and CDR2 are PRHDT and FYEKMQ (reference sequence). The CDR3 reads CASSRGTGTGDHNEQFF. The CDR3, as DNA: TGTGCCAGCAGCCGAGGTACCGGGACAGGGGACCACAATGAGCAGTTCTTC.

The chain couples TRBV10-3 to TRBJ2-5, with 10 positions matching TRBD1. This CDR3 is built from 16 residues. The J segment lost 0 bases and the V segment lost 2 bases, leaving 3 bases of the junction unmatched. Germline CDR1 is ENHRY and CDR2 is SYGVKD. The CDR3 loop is CAISEAGTGDQETQYF. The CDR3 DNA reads TGTGCCATCAGTGAGGCAGGGACAGGGGACCAAGAGACCCAGTACTTC.

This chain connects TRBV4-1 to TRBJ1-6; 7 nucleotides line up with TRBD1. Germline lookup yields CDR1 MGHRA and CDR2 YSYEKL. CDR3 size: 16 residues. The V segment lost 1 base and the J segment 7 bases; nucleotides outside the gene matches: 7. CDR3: CASSQALQGSNSPLHF. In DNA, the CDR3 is TGCGCCAGCAGCCAAGCACTACAGGGGTCGAATTCACCCCTCCACTTT.

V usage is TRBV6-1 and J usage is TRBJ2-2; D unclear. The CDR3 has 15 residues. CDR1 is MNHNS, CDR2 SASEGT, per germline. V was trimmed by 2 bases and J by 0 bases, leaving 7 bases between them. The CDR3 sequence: CASSEPRANTGELFF. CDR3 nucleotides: TGTGCCAGCAGTGAACCGCGCGCGAACACCGGGGAGCTGTTTTTT.

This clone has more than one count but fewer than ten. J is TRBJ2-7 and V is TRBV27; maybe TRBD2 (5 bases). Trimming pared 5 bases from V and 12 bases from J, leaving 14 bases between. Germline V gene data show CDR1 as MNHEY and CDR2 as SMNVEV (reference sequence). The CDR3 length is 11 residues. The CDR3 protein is CASSLELVAYF. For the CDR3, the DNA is TGTGCCAGCAGTCTCGAACTAGTTGCGTACTTC.